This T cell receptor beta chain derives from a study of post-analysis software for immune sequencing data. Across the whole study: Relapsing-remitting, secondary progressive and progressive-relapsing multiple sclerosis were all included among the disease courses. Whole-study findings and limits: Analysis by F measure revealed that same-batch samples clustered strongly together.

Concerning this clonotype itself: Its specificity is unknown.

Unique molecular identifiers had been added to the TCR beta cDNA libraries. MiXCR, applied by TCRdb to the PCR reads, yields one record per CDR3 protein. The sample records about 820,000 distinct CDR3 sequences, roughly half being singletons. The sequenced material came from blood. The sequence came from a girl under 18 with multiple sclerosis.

The CDR3 nucleotides read TGCGCCAGCAGCCGGGAGGGCAGGGGATCGTCGAGTGAGCAGTTCTTC. Translated: CASSREGRGSSSEQFF. The genes are TRBV5-1 and TRBJ2-1; 8 nucleotides align to TRBD2. This CDR3 spans 16 amino acids. Germline assignment: CDR1 SGHRS and CDR2 YFSETQ. V was clipped by 4 bases and J by 9 bases; unmatched bases: 15.